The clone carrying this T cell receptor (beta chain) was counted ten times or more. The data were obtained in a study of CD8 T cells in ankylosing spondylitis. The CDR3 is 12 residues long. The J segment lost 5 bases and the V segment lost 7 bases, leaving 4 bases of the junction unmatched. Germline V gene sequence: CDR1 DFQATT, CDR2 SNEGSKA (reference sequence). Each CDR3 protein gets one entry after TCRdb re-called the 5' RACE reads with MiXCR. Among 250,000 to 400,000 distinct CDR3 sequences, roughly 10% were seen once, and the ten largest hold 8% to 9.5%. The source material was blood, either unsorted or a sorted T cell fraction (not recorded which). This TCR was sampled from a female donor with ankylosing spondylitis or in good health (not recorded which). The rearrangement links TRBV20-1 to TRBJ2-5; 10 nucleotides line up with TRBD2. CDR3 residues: CSGLAGGETQYF. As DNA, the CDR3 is TGCAGTGGACTAGCGGGCGGTGAGACCCAGTACTTC.